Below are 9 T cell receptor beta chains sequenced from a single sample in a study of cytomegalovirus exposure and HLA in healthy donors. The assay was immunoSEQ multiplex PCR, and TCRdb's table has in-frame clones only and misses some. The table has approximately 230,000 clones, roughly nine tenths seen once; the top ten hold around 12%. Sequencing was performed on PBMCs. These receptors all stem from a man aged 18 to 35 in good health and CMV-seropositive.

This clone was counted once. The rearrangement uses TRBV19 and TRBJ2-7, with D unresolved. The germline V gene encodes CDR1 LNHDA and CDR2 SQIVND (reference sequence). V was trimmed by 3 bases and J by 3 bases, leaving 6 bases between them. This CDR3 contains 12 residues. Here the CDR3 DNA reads TGTGCCAGTAGTATCGGAAACTACGAGCAGTACTTC. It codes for CASSIGNYEQYF.

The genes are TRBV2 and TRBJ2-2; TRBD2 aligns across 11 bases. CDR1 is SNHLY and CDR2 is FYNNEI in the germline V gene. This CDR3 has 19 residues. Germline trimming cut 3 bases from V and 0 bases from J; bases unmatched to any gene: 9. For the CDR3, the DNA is TGTGCCAGCAGTGATCTTTGGGGACTAGCGGATCCGAACACCGGGGAGCTGTTTTTT. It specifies CASSDLWGLADPNTGELFF.

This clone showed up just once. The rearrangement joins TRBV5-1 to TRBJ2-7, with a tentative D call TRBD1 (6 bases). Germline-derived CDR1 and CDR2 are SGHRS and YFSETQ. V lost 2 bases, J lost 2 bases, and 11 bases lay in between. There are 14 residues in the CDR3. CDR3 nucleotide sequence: TGCGCCAGCAGCTTATCGACAGGAACCTACGAGCAGTACTTC. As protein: CASSLSTGTYEQYF.

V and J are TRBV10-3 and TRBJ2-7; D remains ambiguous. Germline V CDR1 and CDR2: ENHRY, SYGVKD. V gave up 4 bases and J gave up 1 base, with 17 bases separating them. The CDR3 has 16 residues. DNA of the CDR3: TGTGCCATCAGTGGTGATCGTAGGATCAAATCCTACGAGCAGTACTTC. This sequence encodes CAISGDRRIKSYEQYF.

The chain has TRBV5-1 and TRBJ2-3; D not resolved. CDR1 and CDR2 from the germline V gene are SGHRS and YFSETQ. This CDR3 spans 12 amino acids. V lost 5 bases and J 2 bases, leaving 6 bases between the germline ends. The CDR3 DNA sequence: TGCGCCAGCAGTGCGGCCACAGATACGCAGTATTTT. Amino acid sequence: CASSAATDTQYF.

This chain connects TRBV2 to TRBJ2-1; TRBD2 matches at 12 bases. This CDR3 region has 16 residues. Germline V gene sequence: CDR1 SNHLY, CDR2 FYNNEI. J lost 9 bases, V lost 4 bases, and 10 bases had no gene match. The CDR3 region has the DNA TGTGCCAGCAGTGTACGACTAGCGGGAGATCGGGGTGAGCAGTTCTTC. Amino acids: CASSVRLAGDRGEQFF.

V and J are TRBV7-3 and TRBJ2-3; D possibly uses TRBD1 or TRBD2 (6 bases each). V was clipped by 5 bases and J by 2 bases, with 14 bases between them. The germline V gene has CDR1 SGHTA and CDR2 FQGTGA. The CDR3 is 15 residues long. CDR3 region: CASSPQGGFTDTQYF. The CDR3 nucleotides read TGTGCCAGCAGCCCCCAAGGGGGGTTCACAGATACGCAGTATTTT.

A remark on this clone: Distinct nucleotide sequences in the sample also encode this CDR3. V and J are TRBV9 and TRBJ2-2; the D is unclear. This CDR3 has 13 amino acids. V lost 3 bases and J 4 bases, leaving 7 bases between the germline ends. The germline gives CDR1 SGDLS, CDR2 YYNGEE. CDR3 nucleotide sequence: TGTGCCAGCAGCGCCACCGGCACCGGGGAGCTGTTTTTT. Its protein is CASSATGTGELFF.

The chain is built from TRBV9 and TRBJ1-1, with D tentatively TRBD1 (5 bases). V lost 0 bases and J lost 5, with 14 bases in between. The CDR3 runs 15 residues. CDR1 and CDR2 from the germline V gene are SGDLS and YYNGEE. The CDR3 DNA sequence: TGTGCCAGCAGCGTAGCAGGGCAGGGAGGGACTGAAGCTTTCTTT. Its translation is CASSVAGQGGTEAFF.